The rows below give T cell receptor beta chains drawn from one sample of a study of T cells in Graves' hyperthyroidism and ophthalmopathy. TCRdb processed the multiplex PCR reads anew with MiXCR; each CDR3 protein has one entry. Among hundreds of thousands of distinct CDR3 sequences, roughly 20% were seen once, and the ten largest hold roughly 40%. The sequenced sample was blood. These receptors were collected from a middle-aged man with Graves' ophthalmopathy. The CDR3 runs from the conserved cysteine through the conserved F or W. D genes are given only for firm matches. Clone size appears in some rows only: once, few, many, or a class for an expanded clone.

V gene	J gene	clone size	D gene	CDR3 DNA	CDR3 protein
TRBV6-2/TRBV6-3	TRBJ1-5	few	TRBD1	TGTGCCAGCAGCCCTCGACAGGGAAACCAGCCCCAGCATTTT	CASSPRQGNQPQHF
TRBV10-3	TRBJ2-7	NA	TRBD2	TGTGCCATCAGTCCTCCTAGCGGATACGAGCAGTACTTC	CAISPPSGYEQYF
TRBV10-3	TRBJ2-7	many	NA	TGTGCCATCAGTCTGACCGACTACGAGCAGTACTTC	CAISLTDYEQYF
TRBV30	TRBJ2-7	many	NA	TGTGCCTGGAGGTCGTCGCAACAAGGGCAGTACTTC	CAWRSSQQGQYF
TRBV7-9	TRBJ2-2	many	NA	TGTGCCAGCAGCTCCCCGGTCCGATCAAACACCGGGGAGCTGTTTTTT	CASSSPVRSNTGELFF
TRBV19	TRBJ2-1	NA	NA	TGTGCCAGTAGTATTTCGAAGCTGGAGGGGGGATTCAATGAGCAGTTCTTC	CASSISKLEGGFNEQFF
TRBV20-1	TRBJ2-5	many	TRBD1	TGCAGTGCTATTACAGGGGGCGCGGAAGAGACCCAGTACTTC	CSAITGGAEETQYF
TRBV5-1	TRBJ2-1	many	TRBD2	TGCGCCAGCACCATGGGAAAAGGGACTAGTAGGAATGAGCAGTTCTTC	CASTMGKGTSRNEQFF
TRBV27	TRBJ2-7	many	NA	TGTGCCAGCAGTTTATCACACCCAAAGTTCTACGAGCAGTACTTC	CASSLSHPKFYEQYF
TRBV20-1	TRBJ2-1	few	NA	TGCAGTGCTAGAGATTATCGAGCCTACAATGAGCAGTTCTTC	CSARDYRAYNEQFF
TRBV11-2	TRBJ2-5	many	TRBD2	TGTGCCAGCAGCTGGAGGGGAGGGTCTGATCATGAAGAGACCCAGTACTTC	CASSWRGGSDHEETQYF
TRBV10-2	TRBJ2-2	NA	NA	TGCGCCAGCACCCCGGGGACCGGGGAGCTGTTTTTT	CASTPGTGELFF
TRBV28	TRBJ2-1	NA	NA	TGTGCCAGCAGCCCCGAAAACTGGCCCCAGCAGTTCTTC	CASSPENWPQQFF
TRBV29-1	TRBJ2-7	few	TRBD2	TGCAGCGTTGAACTTGATAGCGGGAGCTACGAGCAGTACTTC	CSVELDSGSYEQYF
TRBV7-9	TRBJ2-2	NA	TRBD1	TGTGCCAGCAGCTTAGTCGGACAGGGGGCGATGAAAGGACGGACCGGGGAGCTGTTTTTT	CASSLVGQGAMKGRTGELFF
TRBV7-9	TRBJ2-5	many	NA	TGTGCCAGCAGCTTACGACTAGTCGAGGAGACCCAGTACTTC	CASSLRLVEETQYF
TRBV20-1	TRBJ1-5	many	NA	TGCAGTGCCACGGGACACCTTGATCAGCCCCAGCATTTT	CSATGHLDQPQHF
TRBV10-3	TRBJ2-1	many	TRBD2	TGTGCCATCAGTCCGACTAGCACAGTCTACAATGAGCAGTTCTTC	CAISPTSTVYNEQFF
TRBV9	TRBJ2-7	few	NA	TGTGCCAGCAGCGTAGAGCCGAACTACGAGCAGTACTTC	CASSVEPNYEQYF
TRBV6-1	TRBJ2-3	NA	NA	TGTGCCAGCAGCCAGTCGAATCCTAGCACAGATACGCAGTATTTT	CASSQSNPSTDTQYF
TRBV29-1	TRBJ2-7	NA	NA	TGCAGCGTTGAAATTCTGGAGGACTCCTACGAGCAGTACTTC	CSVEILEDSYEQYF
TRBV7-8	TRBJ2-1	few	NA	TGTGCCAGCAGCTTAAGGCCCGGGGCTAGACCCCTCGATGAGCAGTTCTTC	CASSLRPGARPLDEQFF
TRBV2	TRBJ1-6	many	NA	TGTGCCAGCACTGAATCCTCGTTGGGACCACCCCTCCACTTT	CASTESSLGPPLHF
TRBV9	TRBJ2-5	many	TRBD1	TGTGCCAGCAGTGCGGCCACAGGGGGCTTAGAGACCCAGTACTTC	CASSAATGGLETQYF
TRBV28	TRBJ1-4	many	NA	TGTGCCAGCAGTCCAACAGGGCCCTCGCTTTACAATCAAAAACTGTTTTTT	CASSPTGPSLYNQKLFF
TRBV10-3	TRBJ1-2	NA	NA	TGTGCCATCAGCTGGGCAGATTCTACCTATGGCTACACCTTC	CAISWADSTYGYTF
TRBV3-1	TRBJ2-3	many	NA	TGTGCCAGCAGCCAAGATCTGGTCTCCCGCGCTAGCACAGATACGCAGTATTTT	CASSQDLVSRASTDTQYF
TRBV3-1	TRBJ2-7	many	TRBD2	TGTGCCAGCAGCCTCGCACTAGCGGTTCCCTACGAGCAGTACTTC	CASSLALAVPYEQYF
TRBV7-8	TRBJ1-4	NA	NA	TGTGCCAGCAGCTTAGACCTAGCAGACTCAGGAAAACTGTTTTTT	CASSLDLADSGKLFF
TRBV9	TRBJ2-1	many	TRBD2	TGTGCCAGCAGCCCCCAACGACTAGCGGGAAACGAGCAGTTCTTC	CASSPQRLAGNEQFF
TRBV5-1	TRBJ2-1	once	NA	TGCGCCAGCTACGCGGGCCCTTGGGATGAGCAGTTCTTC	CASYAGPWDEQFF
TRBV24-1	TRBJ2-5	NA	NA	TGTGCCACCCCACCCGACAAATCTGAGACCCAGTACTTC	CATPPDKSETQYF
TRBV12-3/TRBV12-4	TRBJ2-3	NA	NA	TGTGCCAGCAGTTTAGGACAGGGGACTAAAGTCACAGATACGCAGTATTTT	CASSLGQGTKVTDTQYF
TRBV29-1	TRBJ2-1	NA	TRBD2	TGCAGCGCCCTGGGGGGATTGGCGGGAGGCCCCTACAATGAGCAGTTCTTC	CSALGGLAGGPYNEQFF
TRBV20-1	TRBJ1-2	NA	NA	TGCAGTCTACAGGGAACCTATGGCTACACCTTC	CSLQGTYGYTF
TRBV13	TRBJ2-3	NA	TRBD2	TGTGCCAGCAGCTTGCCTAGCGGACCTAGCACAGATACGCAGTATTTT	CASSLPSGPSTDTQYF
TRBV5-4	TRBJ2-3	few	NA	TGTGCCAGCAGCTTGGAAGTCGGAAGGGATACGCAGTATTTT	CASSLEVGRDTQYF
TRBV6-1	TRBJ1-1	few	NA	TGTGCCAGCATAAGGGGCAGCTTGAACACTGAAGCTTTCTTT	CASIRGSLNTEAFF
TRBV20-1	TRBJ1-1	many	NA	TGCAGTGCCGCCCGGCGGAACACTGAAGCTTTCTTT	CSAARRNTEAFF
TRBV7-9	TRBJ2-1	NA	TRBD2	TGTGCCAGCAGCTCCCTGCGGACTAGCAATGAGCAGTTCTTC	CASSSLRTSNEQFF
TRBV12-3/TRBV12-4	TRBJ1-1	many	NA	TGTGCCAGCAGTCGGGGGACAAACATGAACACTGAAGCTTTCTTT	CASSRGTNMNTEAFF
TRBV18	TRBJ2-1	NA	NA	TGTGCCAGCTCACCCAAAAGTGGTGCGGGGCAGTTCTTC	CASSPKSGAGQFF
TRBV5-6	TRBJ1-1	few	NA	TGTGCCAGCAACCTTCGGGGTCGGGCTGAAGCTTTCTTT	CASNLRGRAEAFF